This TCR beta chain was identified in a study of T cells in Graves' hyperthyroidism and ophthalmopathy (dated by TCRdb to about 2019). Some background on the complete study: Peripheral blood was sampled at the time of initial diagnosis, prior to any treatment. The roughly 91 discovery patients were randomly divided into training and test sets at a 7:3 ratio. The paper reports TCR Vbeta CDR3 sequencing of over 120 peripheral blood samples: some 44 ophthalmopathy, fewer than 85 hyperthyroidism and 17 progressor patients. To identify distinguishing TCR V-J signatures, a discovery cohort of 100 patients was used, comprising 40 to 45 with Graves' ophthalmopathy and around 57 with stable Graves' hyperthyroidism. In several Graves' hyperthyroidism patients, the study also compared T-cell repertoires from thyroid tissue with T-cell repertoires from blood. After blood sampling, hyperthyroidism patients were treated with methimazole at a starting dose of 30 mg daily, and ophthalmopathy patients were treated with high-dose intravenous methylprednisolone. Prospective prediction of ophthalmopathy was tested in an independent validation cohort consisting of under 20 hyperthyroidism patients and approximately 16 patients who later progressed to ophthalmopathy. General study outcomes and caveats: No statistical method was used to fix the sample size in advance, and group allocation was not hidden from the investigators. During validation, the model predicted progression to ophthalmopathy a median of around 7 months ahead of onset, with approximately 71% sensitivity and 72.22% specificity. A 13 V-J signature model separated ophthalmopathy from stable hyperthyroidism, with around 90% sensitivity and approximately 81% specificity in cross-validation and 80%/75% in testing. Blood samples also contained most of the expanded thyroid clonotypes (frequency above 0.001), which suggests that blood repertoires may reflect thyroid immune responses.

The cysteine opens and the phenylalanine closes a CDR3 of 13 amino acids. CDR3 DNA is the only sequence kept; it has 39 bases, read in frame from the first base. V was cut back by 4 bases and J by 0 bases, leaving a gap of 10 bases between them. In the germline V gene, CDR1 corresponds to SQVTM and CDR2 to ANQGSEA. The TCR beta CDR3 regions were amplified from RNA transcripts. A first-round RT-PCR of the TCR CDR3 used the HTBI primer set with the Qiagen OneStep RT-PCR kit. Libraries were constructed in a second round of multiplex PCR, after which size selection and purification were carried out. Sequencing of the libraries was done on an Illumina HiSeq2000 using paired-end 100 bp reads. As for how the authors treated the data: SOAPnuke was used to process the raw data, throwing out any read that contained adapters or uncalled bases, had a mean Phred below 15, or lacked an exact constant-primer or identifier match. COPE v1.2.5 was used to merge the high-quality paired reads, and each unique nucleotide sequence was defined as a clonotype. MiTCR v1.1 was used to align the clonotypes against IMGT TRBV, TRBD and TRBJ reference segments. The analysis was restricted to V-J combinations with a frequency above 0.0001, which together covered 99% to 99.2% of the repertoires. A TCS score was defined as the ratio between F50 (clonal expansion) and ExV (chaos), using BLOSUM62-based TCRdist between CDR3 peptides within each V-J. Welch's t-statistics and random forest reduced just over 500 V-J features to 13, which were used in a naive Bayes classifier (R e1071). The raw public data were reprocessed by TCRdb itself: fastp quality trimming at Q25, MiXCR clonotype calling, in-frame beta chains only. When rows share a CDR3 protein, they turn into one entry using the most common DNA and genes. Clone size and V and J calls follow TCRdb, not the original study. For this sample there are roughly 500,000 distinct CDR3 sequences; less than 25% appear just once. The top ten clones comprise about 49% of the sample.

This clonotype was seen once. Its antigen is currently not known. Base qualities are not at hand, and no much larger clone is one base apart. One read provides weak support. In the ophthalmopathy patients, disease was moderately to severely active, with a Clinical Activity Score of 3 or more, a NOSPECS grade of 4 or more, and a duration of less than 3 months. Exclusion was applied to patients with uncontrolled infections, other autoimmune diseases, pregnancy or lactation. Diagnoses were established on the basis of clinical symptoms, serum thyroxine and TRAb, thyroid ultrasound, and orbital computed tomography. Ficoll-Paque density gradient centrifugation was used to isolate PBMCs from under 11 ml of fresh peripheral blood. Trizol reagent was used to extract total RNA, and RNA quality was then checked on an Agilent 2100 Bioanalyzer.

The chain joins TRBV29-1 to TRBJ2-7, with no D gene named confidently. This sequence was found in a woman aged 70 to 79 with Graves' ophthalmopathy. What was sequenced was blood. CDR3 sequence: CSVALVNSYEQYF. The sequenced DNA: TGCAGCGTTGCCCTAGTTAACTCCTACGAGCAGTACTTC.